This entry lists 28 T cell receptor beta chains sequenced from one sample in a study of blood T cell repertoires in COVID-19. Produced via immunoSEQ multiplex PCR; TCRdb's table is partial and in-frame only. Of some 270,000 clones listed, about four fifths are singletons. Sequenced material: peripheral blood. The receptor source for this set is an older person with COVID-19, enrolled during active disease.

The V call is TRBV6-6, the J call TRBJ1-5, with 8 bases that match TRBD1. The CDR3 is 15 residues long. The germline V gene encodes CDR1 MNHNY and CDR2 SVGAGI (reference sequence). V shed 0 bases, J shed 5 bases, and the junction held 3 bases outside the gene matches. DNA of the CDR3: TGTGCCAGCAGTTACTCGGGGACAGGAGATCAGCCCCAGCATTTT. It encodes CASSYSGTGDQPQHF.

V is TRBV6-2 or TRBV6-3 and J is TRBJ1-4, with D tentatively TRBD1 (6 bases). Trimming took off 6 bases at V and 5 bases at J, with 16 bases between the two ends. The CDR3 contains 15 residues. From germline, CDR1 is MNHEY and CDR2 SVGEGT. The CDR3 region has the DNA TGTGCCAGCAGCACCATCCGGGACACAAATGAAAAACTGTTTTTT. As protein: CASSTIRDTNEKLFF.

J is TRBJ1-2 and V is TRBV27, with 12 bases aligning to TRBD1. CDR3 length: 19 residues. Germline V lookup: CDR1 MNHEY, CDR2 SMNVEV (reference sequence). V trimming: 2 bases; J trimming: 2 bases; junction bases outside the gene matches: 12. This CDR3 reads CASSLRDRGRIPPNYGYTF. The CDR3 bases are TGTGCCAGCAGTTTACGGGACAGGGGGCGAATACCCCCCAACTATGGCTACACCTTC.

The genes are TRBV7-9 and TRBJ1-5; no clear D. The V end lost 2 bases, the J end lost 6 bases, and 5 bases lay between the germline ends. Germline CDR1 is SEHNR and CDR2 is FQNEAQ (reference sequence). The CDR3 runs 12 residues. The chain's CDR3 is CASSLLSQPQHF. The CDR3 DNA sequence: TGTGCCAGCAGCTTATTGAGTCAGCCCCAGCATTTT.

This rearrangement joins TRBV3-1 (or the pseudogene TRBV3-2) to TRBJ1-6, with 7 bases identical to TRBD1. Germline loops: CDR1 LGHDT, CDR2 YNNKEL (reference sequence). The CDR3 is 14 residues long. V lost 6 bases, J lost 5 bases, and 4 bases stayed unmatched. CDR3 in DNA: TGTGCCAGCAGTGGCGGACAGGATAATTCACCCCTCCACTTT. Protein: CASSGGQDNSPLHF.

The J gene is TRBJ1-2, the V gene TRBV7-9; D is unresolved. This CDR3 is 12 amino acids long. Between the trimmed V and J ends, which lost 3 bases and 6 bases, there was a span of 8 bases. Germline V gene data show CDR1 as SEHNR and CDR2 as FQNEAQ (reference sequence). CDR3 residues: CASSFSQNGYTF. The CDR3 region has the DNA TGTGCCAGCAGCTTTTCACAGAATGGCTACACCTTC.

V gene TRBV28 combines with J gene TRBJ1-2, with D maybe TRBD1 (5 bases). Looked up from germline, CDR1 is MDHEN and CDR2 is SYDVKM. The CDR3 has 15 amino acids. V lost 5 bases, J lost 3 bases, and 16 bases lay in between. The CDR3 spells CASSRWGGADYGYTF. The CDR3 nucleotides are TGTGCCAGCAGTCGCTGGGGAGGGGCGGACTATGGCTACACCTTC.

To note about this clone: Other DNA sequences in the sample encode the same CDR3. The J gene is TRBJ2-2, the V gene TRBV11-2, with 9 bases identical to TRBD2. The CDR3 is 14 residues long. The ends lost 3 bases at V and 7 bases at J; junction bases unmatched: 3. CDR1 is SGHAT and CDR2 is FQNNGV in the germline V gene. The chain's CDR3 is CASSLLAGSGELFF. CDR3 sequence (DNA): TGTGCCAGCAGCTTGCTAGCGGGAAGCGGGGAGCTGTTTTTT.

The V call is TRBV7-8, the J call TRBJ2-1; 9 bases are shared with TRBD2. Looked up from germline, CDR1 is SGHVS and CDR2 is FQNEAQ. This CDR3 is 15 amino acids long. With 5 bases clipped from V and 6 bases from J, the junction kept 8 bases outside the gene matches. The chain's CDR3 is CASSLSGSRVNEQFF. The CDR3 region has the DNA TGTGCCAGCAGCCTTAGCGGGAGTAGGGTCAATGAGCAGTTCTTC.

Here the CDR3 reads CASSLTSGRVGEQYF. CDR3 DNA sequence: TGTGCCAGCAGCCTAACTAGCGGGAGGGTGGGCGAGCAGTACTTC. The rearrangement links TRBV3-1 (or the pseudogene TRBV3-2) to TRBJ2-7, with 13 bases lining up with TRBD2. Germline V CDR1 and CDR2: LGHDT, YNNKEL (reference sequence). The CDR3 has 15 residues. Trimming at V came to 4 bases and at J to 6 bases, leaving 6 bases not matched to a gene.

The chain couples TRBV28 to TRBJ1-1; TRBD1 might be the D (5 bases). The V and J ends lost 5 bases and 1 base respectively, with 14 bases between them. Germline assignment: CDR1 MDHEN and CDR2 SYDVKM. The CDR3 is 15 amino acids. For the CDR3, the DNA is TGTGCCAGCAGTCCCACGGGGGGGTCGAACACTGAAGCTTTCTTT. Protein: CASSPTGGSNTEAFF. The full variable domain, in which reference TRBV28 and TRBJ1-1 provide the parts outside the CDR3, is DVKVTQSSRYLVKRTGEKVFLECVQDMDHENMFWYRQDPGLGLRLIYFSYDVKMKEKGDIPEGYSVSREKKERFSLILESASTNQTSMYLCASSPTGGSNTEAFFGQGTRLTVV.

The chain employs TRBV5-1 and TRBJ1-1; tentatively, D is TRBD1 (5 bases). Trimming took off 0 bases at V and 5 bases at J, with 17 bases between the two ends. The V gene's germline CDR1 is SGHRS and CDR2 YFSETQ. The CDR3 is 16 amino acids. The CDR3 region is CASSLAKGSGRTEAFF. CDR3 nucleotide sequence: TGCGCCAGCAGCTTGGCCAAGGGGTCAGGGAGGACTGAAGCTTTCTTT.

The chain joins TRBV6-5 to TRBJ2-3; no firm D call. CDR1 and CDR2 from the germline V gene are MNHEY and SVGAGI. The V gene lost 6 bases and the J gene lost 0 bases, with 10 bases spanning the gap. The CDR3 consists of 14 residues. The CDR3 here is CASSMTRSTDTQYF. The CDR3 region has the DNA TGTGCCAGCAGCATGACAAGGAGCACAGATACGCAGTATTTT.

The chain couples TRBV28 to TRBJ1-2, with D hard to call. The ends were cut back, 7 bases at V and 0 bases at J, with 21 bases in the middle. Per the germline V gene, CDR1 is MDHEN and CDR2 is SYDVKM. This CDR3 comprises 17 residues. The CDR3 nucleotides are TGTGCCAGCAAACCTCCTTGGTTGGAGGAAGCTAACTATGGCTACACCTTC. It yields the protein CASKPPWLEEANYGYTF.

The chain couples TRBV7-8 to TRBJ2-1; D not resolved. This CDR3 has 13 residues. Per the germline V gene, CDR1 is SGHVS and CDR2 is FQNEAQ. The germline V and J ends were trimmed by 6 bases and 9 bases, with 15 bases remaining between them. This chain's CDR3 is CASSPELRSEQFF. Here the CDR3 DNA reads TGTGCCAGCAGTCCTGAACTGCGGAGTGAGCAGTTCTTC.

The chain couples TRBV29-1 to TRBJ2-2; 7 bases are a match to TRBD1. The germline V gene has CDR1 SQVTM and CDR2 ANQGSEA. The V and J ends lost 6 bases and 0 bases, in that order; junction bases with no gene match: 7. This CDR3 comprises 15 residues. The CDR3 is CSVKGASANTGELFF. CDR3 sequence (DNA): TGCAGCGTGAAGGGGGCCTCAGCGAACACCGGGGAGCTGTTTTTT.

This sequence joins TRBV27 and TRBJ1-1; possibly TRBD1 for D (5 bases). Germline V lookup: CDR1 MNHEY, CDR2 SMNVEV (reference sequence). CDR3 size: 16 residues. Deletions cut 3 bases from V and 6 bases from J, with 20 bases between. CDR3 residues: CASSLSGGWQGSEAFF. For the CDR3, the DNA is TGTGCCAGCAGTTTGTCAGGAGGGTGGCAGGGATCTGAAGCTTTCTTT.

This clone occurred once. The V call is TRBV7-2, the J call TRBJ2-7; 10 nucleotides agree with TRBD2. V trimming: 5 bases; J trimming: 4 bases; junction bases outside the gene matches: 8. The germline gives CDR1 SGHTA, CDR2 FQGNSA. The CDR3 has 15 amino acids. Here the CDR3 reads CASSPRGAGGYEQYF. The CDR3 DNA reads TGTGCCAGCAGCCCCCGGGGAGCGGGGGGGTACGAGCAGTACTTC.

The chain carries TRBV6-2 or TRBV6-3 and TRBJ2-3, with a possible D match to TRBD2 (6 bases). Between the trimmed V and J ends, which lost 0 bases and 2 bases, there was a span of 18 bases. CDR3 size: 18 residues. Germline CDR1 reads MNHEY; CDR2 reads SVGEGT. This CDR3 is CASSYSPPGWRDTDTQYF. The CDR3 coding sequence is TGTGCCAGCAGTTACTCGCCCCCGGGGTGGCGGGACACAGATACGCAGTATTTT.

Here the CDR3 reads CASSTPYMGLDTEAFF. In DNA form, the CDR3 reads TGTGCCAGCAGTACCCCTTATATGGGGCTGGACACTGAAGCTTTCTTT. The genes are TRBV28 and TRBJ1-1; the D gene is possibly TRBD1 (5 bases). From germline, CDR1 is MDHEN and CDR2 SYDVKM. Trimming pared 5 bases from V and 3 bases from J, leaving 19 bases between. This CDR3 has 16 residues.

The CDR3 DNA sequence: TGTGCCAGTAGTATAGTTGCGGCGGATACGCAGTATTTT. Translated: CASSIVAADTQYF. V and J are TRBV19 and TRBJ2-3; no clear D. Germline lookup yields CDR1 LNHDA and CDR2 SQIVND (reference sequence). V was pared by 1 base and J by 6 bases, with 8 bases between. This CDR3 is built from 13 residues.

The rearrangement uses TRBV6-6 and TRBJ2-2; 7 nucleotides agree with TRBD2. The junction had 3 bases not matched to a gene; V was cut back by 11 bases and J by 3 bases. This CDR3 has 12 residues. Germline CDR1 is MNHNY and CDR2 is SVGAGI (reference sequence). The CDR3 here is CAYRGDTGELFF. The CDR3 bases are TGTGCCTACCGGGGGGACACCGGGGAGCTGTTTTTT.

J is TRBJ1-3 and V is TRBV5-4, with 8 bases lining up with TRBD1. Germline trimming cut 4 bases from V and 6 bases from J; bases unmatched to any gene: 15. Germline CDR1 and CDR2: SGHNT and YYREEE (reference sequence). The CDR3 length is 17 residues. The CDR3 protein is CASSPKPTGGLANTIYF. DNA for the CDR3: TGTGCCAGCAGCCCGAAACCTACAGGGGGTCTGGCAAACACCATATATTTT.

The chain recombines TRBV28 with TRBJ2-5, with TRBD2 matching over 11 bases. Unmatched junction bases numbered 9, after V lost 6 bases and J lost 3 bases. The CDR3 covers 16 residues. Germline CDR1 and CDR2: MDHEN and SYDVKM. Here the CDR3 reads CASRTGLAGKKETQYF. The CDR3 DNA follows: TGTGCCAGCAGAACAGGACTAGCGGGTAAAAAAGAGACCCAGTACTTC.

The rearrangement uses TRBV18 and TRBJ1-4; the D is unclear. The CDR3 is 15 residues long. Germline V gene sequence: CDR1 KGHSH, CDR2 LQKENI. Trimming shortened V by 5 bases and J by 5 bases, and 15 bases separated the two germline ends. The CDR3: CASSFSSRANEKLFF. The CDR3 bases are TGTGCCAGCTCATTCTCTAGCCGGGCGAATGAAAAACTGTTTTTT.

V is TRBV28 and J is TRBJ1-4; 8 positions match TRBD1. The germline CDR1 and CDR2 sequences are MDHEN and SYDVKM. This CDR3 is built from 14 residues. V lost 6 bases to trimming and J lost 4 bases; unmatched junction nucleotides: 4. The CDR3 DNA follows: TGTGCCAGCAGAACAGGGGGAGGTAATGAAAAACTGTTTTTT. The encoded protein is CASRTGGGNEKLFF.

Written as DNA, the CDR3 is TGTGCCATCAGTGAGTCGGCAGGGTTCGGTGAGCAGTTCTTC. Protein sequence: CAISESAGFGEQFF. The V gene is TRBV10-3, the J gene TRBJ2-1; possible D gene TRBD1, 5 bases. The CDR3 is 14 amino acids. Germline V CDR1 and CDR2: ENHRY, SYGVKD. Deletions cut 0 bases from V and 9 bases from J, with 12 bases between.

The genes are TRBV2 and TRBJ1-1; no firm D call. The CDR3 length is 15 residues. Trimming shortened V by 5 bases and J by 3 bases, and 16 bases separated the two germline ends. Germline CDR1 and CDR2: SNHLY and FYNNEI. Here the CDR3 DNA reads TGTGCCAGCAGTTCCCGGCGGGGTTTGGACACTGAAGCTTTCTTT. Translated, it gives CASSSRRGLDTEAFF.